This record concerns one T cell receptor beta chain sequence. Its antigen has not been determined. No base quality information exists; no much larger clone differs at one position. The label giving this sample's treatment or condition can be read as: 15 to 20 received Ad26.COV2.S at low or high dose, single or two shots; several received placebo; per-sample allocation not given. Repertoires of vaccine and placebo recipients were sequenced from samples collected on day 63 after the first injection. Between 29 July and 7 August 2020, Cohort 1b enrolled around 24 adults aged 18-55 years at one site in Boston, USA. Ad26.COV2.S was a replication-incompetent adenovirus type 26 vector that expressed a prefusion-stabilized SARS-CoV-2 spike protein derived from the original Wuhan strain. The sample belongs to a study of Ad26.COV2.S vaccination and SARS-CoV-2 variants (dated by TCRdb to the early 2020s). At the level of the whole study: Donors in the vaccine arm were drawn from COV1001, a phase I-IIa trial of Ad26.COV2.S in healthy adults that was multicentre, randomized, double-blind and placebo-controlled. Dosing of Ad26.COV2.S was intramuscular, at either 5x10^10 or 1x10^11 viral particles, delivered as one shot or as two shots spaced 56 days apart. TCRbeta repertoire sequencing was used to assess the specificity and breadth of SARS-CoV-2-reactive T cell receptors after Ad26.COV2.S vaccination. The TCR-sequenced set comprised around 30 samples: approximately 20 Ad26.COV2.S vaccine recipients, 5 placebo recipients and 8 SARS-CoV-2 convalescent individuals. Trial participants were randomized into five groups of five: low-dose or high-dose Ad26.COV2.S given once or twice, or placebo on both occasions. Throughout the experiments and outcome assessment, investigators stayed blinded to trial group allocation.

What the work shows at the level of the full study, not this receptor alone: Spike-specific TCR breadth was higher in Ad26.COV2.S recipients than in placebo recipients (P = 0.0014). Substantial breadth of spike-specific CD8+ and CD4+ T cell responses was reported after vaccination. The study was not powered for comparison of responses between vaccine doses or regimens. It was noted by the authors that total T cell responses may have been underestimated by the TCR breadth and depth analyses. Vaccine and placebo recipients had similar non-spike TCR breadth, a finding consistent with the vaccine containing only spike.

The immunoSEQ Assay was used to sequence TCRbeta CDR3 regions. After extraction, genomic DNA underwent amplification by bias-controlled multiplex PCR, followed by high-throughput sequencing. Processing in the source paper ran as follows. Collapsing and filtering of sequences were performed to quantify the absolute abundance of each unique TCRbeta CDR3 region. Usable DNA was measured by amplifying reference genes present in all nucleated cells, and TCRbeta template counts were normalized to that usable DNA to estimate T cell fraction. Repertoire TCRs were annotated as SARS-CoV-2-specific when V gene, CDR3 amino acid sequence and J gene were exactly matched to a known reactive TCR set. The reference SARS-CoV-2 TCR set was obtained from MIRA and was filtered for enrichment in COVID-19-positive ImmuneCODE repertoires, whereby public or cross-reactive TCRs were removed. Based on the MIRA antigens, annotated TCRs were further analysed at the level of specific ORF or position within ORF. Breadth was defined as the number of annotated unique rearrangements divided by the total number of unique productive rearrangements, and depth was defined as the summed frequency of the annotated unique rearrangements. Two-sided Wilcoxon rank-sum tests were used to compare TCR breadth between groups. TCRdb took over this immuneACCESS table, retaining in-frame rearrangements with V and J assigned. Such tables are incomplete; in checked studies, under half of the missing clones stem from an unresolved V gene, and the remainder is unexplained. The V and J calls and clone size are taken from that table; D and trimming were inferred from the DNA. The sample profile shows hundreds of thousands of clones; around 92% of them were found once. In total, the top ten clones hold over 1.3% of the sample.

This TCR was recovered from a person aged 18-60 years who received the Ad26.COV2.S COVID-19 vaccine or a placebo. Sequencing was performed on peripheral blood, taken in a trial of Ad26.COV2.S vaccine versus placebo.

The DNA sequence is TGTGCCAGCAGTTTCCTGAACGGGGACGAGCAGTACTTC. Its coded protein is CASSFLNGDEQYF. The receptor chain draws on TRBV12-3 or TRBV12-4 and TRBJ2-7, and TRBD2 may be the D gene, going by 5 matching bases. CDR3 length: 13 amino acids, cysteine to phenylalanine. The only DNA kept is the CDR3, 39 bases in frame from the first base. V gives up 3 bases and J gives up 5 bases, and the segment between their germline ends measures 11 bases.